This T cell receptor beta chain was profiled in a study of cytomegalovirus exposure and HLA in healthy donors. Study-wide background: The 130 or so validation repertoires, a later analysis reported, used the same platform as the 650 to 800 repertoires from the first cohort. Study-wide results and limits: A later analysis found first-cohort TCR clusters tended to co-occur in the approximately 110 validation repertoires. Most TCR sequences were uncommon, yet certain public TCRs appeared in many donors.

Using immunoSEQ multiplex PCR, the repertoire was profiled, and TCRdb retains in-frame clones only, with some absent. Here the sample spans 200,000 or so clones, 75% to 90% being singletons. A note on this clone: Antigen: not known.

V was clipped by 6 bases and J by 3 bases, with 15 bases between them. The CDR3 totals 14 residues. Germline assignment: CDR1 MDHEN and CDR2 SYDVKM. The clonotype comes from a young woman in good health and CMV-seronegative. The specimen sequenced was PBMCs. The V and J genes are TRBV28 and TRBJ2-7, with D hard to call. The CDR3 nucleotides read TGTGCCAGCAGCCCGGCCCCAAAGGGCTACGAGCAGTACTTC. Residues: CASSPAPKGYEQYF.